This T cell receptor (beta chain) was found in a study of Ad26.COV2.S vaccination and SARS-CoV-2 variants. Using immunoSEQ multiplex PCR, the repertoire was profiled, and TCRdb retains in-frame clones only, with some absent. The table has 300,000 to 400,000 clones, roughly 91% seen once. The V end was cut by 6 bases, the J end by 4 bases, with 10 bases between. This CDR3 has 13 amino acids. Treatment meaning: 19 received Ad26.COV2.S at low or high dose, single or two shots; 5 received placebo; per-sample allocation not given. Sampling happened 63 days after the first vaccine or placebo injection. This TCR came from a person aged 18-60 years who received the Ad26.COV2.S COVID-19 vaccine or a placebo. The sequenced sample was peripheral blood, obtained in a trial of Ad26.COV2.S vaccine versus placebo. The gene calls are TRBV12-3 or TRBV12-4 and TRBJ1-5; D is perhaps TRBD1 (5 bases). The CDR3 nucleotides are TGTGCCAGCAGCCAACAGGCGAATCAGCCCCAGCATTTT. Translated, it gives CASSQQANQPQHF.